This T cell receptor (beta chain) was recorded in a study of T cells in Graves' hyperthyroidism and ophthalmopathy. Germline CDR1 SEHNR, CDR2 FQNEAQ (reference sequence). V was cut by 5 bases and J by 2 bases, with 7 bases left in between. This CDR3 contains 12 residues. Amplified TCR beta CDR3 regions came from RNA transcripts. During a first-round RT-PCR of the TCR CDR3, the HTBI primer set was used. TCRdb ran MiXCR on the multiplex PCR reads and lists one entry per CDR3 protein. The data show 730,000 or so distinct CDR3 sequences, around 20% seen once. Uncontrolled infection, other autoimmune disease, pregnancy or lactation disqualified patients from enrolment. This clonotype occurred a few times.

The material sequenced was blood. The sequence came from a woman between 50 and 59 years old with Graves' hyperthyroidism that later progressed to Graves' ophthalmopathy. The rearrangement joins TRBV7-9 to TRBJ2-7; D call uncertain. CDR3 protein: CASSALPYEQYF. CDR3 coding DNA: TGTGCCAGCAGCGCTCTACCCTACGAGCAGTACTTC. Supplemented by reference TRBV7-9 and TRBJ2-7, the full variable domain reads DTGVSQNPRHKITKRGQNVTFRCDPISEHNRLYWYRQTLGQGPEFLTYFQNEAQLEKSRLLSDRFSAERPKGSFSTLEIQRTEQGDSAMYLCASSALPYEQYFGPGTRLTVT.